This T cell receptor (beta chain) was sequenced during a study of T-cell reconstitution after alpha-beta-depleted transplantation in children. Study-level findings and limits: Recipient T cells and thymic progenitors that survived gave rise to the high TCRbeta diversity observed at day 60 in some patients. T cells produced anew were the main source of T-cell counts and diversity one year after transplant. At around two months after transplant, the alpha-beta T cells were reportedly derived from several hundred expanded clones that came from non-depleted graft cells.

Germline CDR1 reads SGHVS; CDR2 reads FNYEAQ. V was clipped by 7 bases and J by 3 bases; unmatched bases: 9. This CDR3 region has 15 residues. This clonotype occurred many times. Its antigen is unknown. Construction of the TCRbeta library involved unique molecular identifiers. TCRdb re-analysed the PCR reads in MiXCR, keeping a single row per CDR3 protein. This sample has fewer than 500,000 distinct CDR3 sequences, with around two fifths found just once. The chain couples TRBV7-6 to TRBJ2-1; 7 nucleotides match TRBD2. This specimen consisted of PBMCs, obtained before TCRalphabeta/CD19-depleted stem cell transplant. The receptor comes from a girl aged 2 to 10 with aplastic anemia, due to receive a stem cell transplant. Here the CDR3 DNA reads TGTGCCAGCACCACCGAAGCGGGATTCTACAATGAGCAGTTCTTC. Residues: CASTTEAGFYNEQFF.